The sequence of this T cell receptor (beta chain) was determined in a study of T cell responses to AZD1222 COVID-19 vaccine. Assay used: immunoSEQ multiplex PCR; TCRdb lists only in-frame clones, some missing. Seen here are 130,000 or so clones, about 94% observed once, and the top ten hold over 6.5%. The trim removed 2 bases at V and 4 bases at J, leaving 5 bases unmatched. Per germline, CDR1 LGHDT and CDR2 YNNKEL (reference sequence). The CDR3 is made up of 15 amino acids. Sequences were derived from peripheral blood, sampled on day 0 of AZD1222 vaccination. This chain links TRBV3-1 (or the pseudogene TRBV3-2) with TRBJ1-2; TRBD1 matches 9 bases. The clonotype was recovered from an adult in good health. This CDR3 reads CASSQTGGAGYGYTF. CDR3 DNA sequence: TGTGCCAGCAGCCAAACAGGGGGCGCGGGCTATGGCTACACCTTC.